Listed below are T cell receptor beta chains from one sample, sequenced in a study of blood T cells in healthy people across ages. TCRdb fed the 5' RACE reads into MiXCR, producing one record per CDR3 protein. The sample holds more than 550,000 distinct CDR3 sequences, 20% to 25% seen once. Sequencing used blood. The receptors were sampled from a man between 70 and 80 years old in good health. Each CDR3 is given with its conserved first and last residue. The D gene is left open where the match is weak. Clone size is given for some rows only: seen once, a few or many times, or a class if the clone is expanded.

clone_size,j_call,cdr3_length,d_call,v_call,cdr3_nt,cdr3_aa
-,TRBJ1-5,13,TRBD1,TRBV20-1,TGCAGTGCTACCCGGGACAGGAATCAGCCCCAGCATTTT,CSATRDRNQPQHF
-,TRBJ1-1,15,-,TRBV7-9,TGTGCCAGCAGCGCTCAGTCGGCGGGGGGGACTGAAGCTTTCTTT,CASSAQSAGGTEAFF
few,TRBJ2-1,17,TRBD2,TRBV28,TGTGCCAGCAGTGCCTCGTCCGGGGGGAGGTCCTACAATGAGCAGTTCTTC,CASSASSGGRSYNEQFF
-,TRBJ2-3,15,-,TRBV2,TGTGCCAGCAGTGAAGAGGCAGGGCTCACCCATACGCAGTATTTT,CASSEEAGLTHTQYF
many,TRBJ2-7,13,-,TRBV18,TGTGCCAGCTCACCATCCCCGTACTACGAGCAGTACTTC,CASSPSPYYEQYF
-,TRBJ2-4,16,-,TRBV12-3/TRBV12-4,TGTGCCAGCAGTCCTTGGACAGAGGTAGCCAAAAACATTCAGTACTTC,CASSPWTEVAKNIQYF
-,TRBJ2-2,13,-,TRBV5-1,TGCGCCAGCAGGCCGACAGCGACCGGGGAGCTGTTTTTT,CASRPTATGELFF
-,TRBJ2-1,18,TRBD2,TRBV12-3/TRBV12-4,TGTGCCAGCAGCCGCGGGAGGACTAGCGGGGAGACGAACAATGAGCAGTTCTTC,CASSRGRTSGETNNEQFF
many,TRBJ2-3,13,-,TRBV6-6,TGTGCCAGCAGTTACTCTTCGGGAGATACGCAGTATTTT,CASSYSSGDTQYF
-,TRBJ2-4,15,TRBD1,TRBV6-2/TRBV6-3,TGTGCCAGCAGGGAATTGGGACAGGGGAAAAACATTCAGTCCTTC,CASRELGQGKNIQSF
-,TRBJ2-7,13,-,TRBV12-3/TRBV12-4,TGTGCCAGCAGTTCCCGGGGACGCTACGAGCAGTACTTC,CASSSRGRYEQYF
few,TRBJ1-1,11,-,TRBV12-5,TGTGCTAGTGGTTTGGGGGGTGAAGCTTTCTTT,CASGLGGEAFF
-,TRBJ2-7,16,-,TRBV11-2,TGTGCCAGCAGCTCGACCGGGACATTCCTTAGCTACGAGCAGTACTTC,CASSSTGTFLSYEQYF
few,TRBJ2-7,15,-,TRBV6-6,TGTGCCAGCAGTTACGGTCAGGGGAACCCCTACGAGCAGTACTTC,CASSYGQGNPYEQYF
-,TRBJ1-6,17,-,TRBV20-1,TGCAGTGCTAGAGATCGAGAGGGCCCCCTGGGAGGTTCACCCCTCCACTTT,CSARDREGPLGGSPLHF
few,TRBJ2-1,15,TRBD2,TRBV12-3/TRBV12-4,TGTGCCAGCAGGATAGGGTTAGCGGGACACAATGAGCAGTTCTTC,CASRIGLAGHNEQFF
-,TRBJ1-2,14,-,TRBV4-1,TGCGCCAGCAGCCAAGACAGGAAAAACTATGGCTACACCTTC,CASSQDRKNYGYTF
-,TRBJ2-5,15,-,TRBV4-3,TGCGCCAGCAGCCAAGATATCGACCCTTGGGAGACCCAGTACTTC,CASSQDIDPWETQYF
few,TRBJ2-3,14,-,TRBV29-1,TGCAGCGTTGAAGGGGAGGTGGGCACAGATACGCAGTATTTT,CSVEGEVGTDTQYF
few,TRBJ1-5,15,TRBD1,TRBV27,TGTGCCAGCAGTCCCCGCAGGGGGGATTATCAGCCCCAGCATTTT,CASSPRRGDYQPQHF
few,TRBJ2-5,13,TRBD2,TRBV20-1,TGCAGTGCTAAGGGGACTAGACAGGAGACCCAGTACTTC,CSAKGTRQETQYF
few,TRBJ2-5,16,TRBD1,TRBV2,TGTGCCAGCAGCAAACAACGGACAGGGTTGTCCGAGACCCAGTACTTC,CASSKQRTGLSETQYF
-,TRBJ2-3,15,-,TRBV6-6,TGTGCCAGCAGCTTGCTGGACCTTAGTACAGATACGCAGTATTTT,CASSLLDLSTDTQYF
-,TRBJ2-1,17,-,TRBV28,TGTGCCAGCAGTTTCAACCCCGGCAGGGGATCCTACAATGAGCAGTTCTTC,CASSFNPGRGSYNEQFF
-,TRBJ1-5,14,-,TRBV12-3/TRBV12-4,TGTGCCGGCAGTTTAGGGGGAGAGAATCAGCCCCAGCATTTT,CAGSLGGENQPQHF
-,TRBJ1-1,15,-,TRBV28,TGTGCCAGCAGTTTATCGGAGGGCTCGAACACTGAAGCTTTCTTT,CASSLSEGSNTEAFF
-,TRBJ1-2,16,-,TRBV7-8,TGTGCCAGCAGCCCAAGCGGGACGCCGACCTACTATGGCTACACCTTC,CASSPSGTPTYYGYTF
-,TRBJ2-3,15,TRBD2,TRBV7-2,TGTGCCAGCAGCTTAACTAGCGGGGTGGTAGATACGCAGTATTTT,CASSLTSGVVDTQYF
-,TRBJ1-2,20,-,TRBV3-1,TGCGCCAGCAGCCAAGAAGGGGGAAGGGGCAGGGTCAAGTCTTACTATGGCTACACCTTC,CASSQEGGRGRVKSYYGYTF
once,TRBJ2-5,13,-,TRBV20-1,TGCAGTGCTAGAGGCCCGGTCGTCCAGACCCAGTACTTC,CSARGPVVQTQYF
-,TRBJ1-1,15,-,TRBV11-2,TGTGCCAGCAGCTTAGAAGGGATTCGGGGGCAAGAAGCTTTCTTT,CASSLEGIRGQEAFF
-,TRBJ1-1,13,-,TRBV28,TGTGCCAGCTATGGGGGACTGTACACTGAAGCTTTCTTT,CASYGGLYTEAFF
few,TRBJ1-6,14,-,TRBV12-3/TRBV12-4,TGTGCCAGCAGTTTGTTAGGGGGGAATTCACCCCTCCACTTT,CASSLLGGNSPLHF
many,TRBJ1-1,15,-,TRBV4-2,TGTGCCAGCAGCCTGGGGGGTTCGGTAAGGACTGAAGCTTTCTTT,CASSLGGSVRTEAFF
-,TRBJ2-1,13,-,TRBV14,TGTGCCGGCAGCCAAGATCGCCACAATGAGCAGTTCTTC,CAGSQDRHNEQFF